The rows below give T cell receptor beta chains drawn from one sample of a study of shared clonotypes between healthy human individuals. Profiling relied on immunoSEQ multiplex PCR, and the TCRdb table lists in-frame clones only, not all of them. Of 2 million to 3 million clones listed, 93% are singletons. The sequencing input was naive CD4+ T cells from PBMCs. These receptors were obtained from a young man in good health. Some clones in this sample may be carry-over from other donors' samples. The CDR3 runs from the conserved cysteine through the conserved F or W. A D gene is named only where the DNA matches it firmly. Some rows mark clone size as missing; the rest say once, few, many or name a class of expanded clone.

TRBJ1-5	NA	NA	TRBV27	CASSLRRPGEWDQPQHF	TGTGCCAGCAGCTTACGGCGGCCAGGGGAGTGGGATCAGCCCCAGCATTTT
TRBJ1-5	NA	NA	TRBV18	CASSRPNQPQHF	TGTGCCAGCTCACGGCCTAATCAGCCCCAGCATTTT
TRBJ1-1	NA	NA	TRBV11-2	CASSVRGFRNTEAFF	TGTGCCAGCAGCGTGCGGGGGTTCAGGAACACTGAAGCTTTCTTT
TRBJ1-5	NA	once	TRBV5-8	CASSLGIHSNQPQHF	TGTGCCAGCAGCTTGGGGATACATAGCAATCAGCCCCAGCATTTT
TRBJ2-3	NA	NA	TRBV7-3	CASSLLGDTQYF	TGTGCCAGCAGCCTATTGGGAGATACGCAGTATTTT
TRBJ1-5	TRBD1	once	TRBV28	CASSLPTGGGNQPQHF	TGTGCCAGCAGTCTGCCGACAGGGGGTGGCAATCAGCCCCAGCATTTT
TRBJ2-4	TRBD1	NA	TRBV11-2	CASSFRDRGLSQYF	TGTGCCAGCAGCTTCCGGGACAGGGGGCTAAGTCAGTACTTC
TRBJ1-1	TRBD1	NA	TRBV19	CASSIDQTGSAFF	TGTGCCAGTAGTATAGATCAGACAGGGTCTGCTTTCTTT
TRBJ2-1	TRBD1	NA	TRBV11-2	CASSQSPTGGDSGNEQFF	TGTGCCAGCAGCCAAAGCCCGACAGGGGGGGATTCCGGCAATGAGCAGTTCTTC
TRBJ1-5	NA	NA	TRBV28	CASSSRRDGLNQPQHF	TGTGCCAGCAGTTCCCGCCGGGACGGACTCAATCAGCCCCAGCATTTT
TRBJ1-3	NA	NA	TRBV5-4	CASSQDSGNTIYF	TGTGCCAGCAGCCAGGACTCTGGAAACACCATATATTTT
TRBJ1-2	TRBD1	once	TRBV19	CASSTTGGYGYTF	TGTGCCAGTAGTACAACAGGGGGCTATGGCTACACCTTC
TRBJ1-1	NA	few	TRBV18	CASSPRNQEAFF	TGTGCCAGCTCACCACGGAATCAAGAAGCTTTCTTT
TRBJ2-1	NA	NA	TRBV29-1	CSVEGLAEGSSYNEQFF	TGCAGCGTTGAAGGTTTAGCGGAAGGGAGCTCCTACAATGAGCAGTTCTTC
TRBJ2-6	TRBD1	NA	TRBV7-3	CASSVSTGGGSGANVLTF	TGTGCCAGCAGCGTATCGACAGGGGGAGGCTCTGGGGCCAACGTCCTGACTTTC
TRBJ2-2	NA	NA	TRBV5-1	CASSLSSRNGELFF	TGCGCCAGCAGCTTGAGCAGCCGGAACGGGGAGCTGTTTTTT
TRBJ2-7	TRBD2	NA	TRBV28	CASSPAGGRADEQYF	TGTGCCAGCAGTCCGGCGGGCGGGAGAGCCGACGAGCAGTACTTC
TRBJ1-1	NA	few	TRBV30	CAWSRSAHTEAFF	TGTGCCTGGAGTAGGTCAGCTCACACTGAAGCTTTCTTT
TRBJ1-4	NA	NA	TRBV19	CASSITLPNPTNEKLFF	TGTGCCAGTAGTATTACCCTCCCGAATCCGACTAATGAAAAACTGTTTTTT
TRBJ1-3	NA	NA	TRBV18	CASSPQAARGNTIYF	TGTGCCAGCTCACCACAAGCGGCGCGTGGAAACACCATATATTTT
TRBJ1-1	NA	NA	TRBV4-2	CASSPHRDTEAFF	TGTGCCAGCAGCCCTCACAGGGACACTGAAGCTTTCTTT
TRBJ2-1	NA	NA	TRBV4-2	CASSQRPGHYNEQFF	TGTGCCAGCAGCCAACGTCCCGGGCACTACAATGAGCAGTTCTTC
TRBJ2-1	NA	NA	TRBV4-2	CASSHTNSYNEQFF	TGTGCCAGCAGCCATACTAACTCCTACAATGAGCAGTTCTTC
TRBJ2-7	NA	NA	TRBV7-9	CASSPSGTGARYF	TGTGCCAGCAGCCCCTCCGGGACCGGGGCCCGGTACTTC
TRBJ1-3	NA	once	TRBV5-1	CASSYTAGGNTIYF	TGCGCCAGCAGCTACACGGCAGGGGGAAACACCATATATTTT
TRBJ2-7	NA	NA	TRBV28	CASTTAQKSYEQYF	TGTGCCAGTACAACGGCCCAGAAATCCTACGAGCAGTACTTC
TRBJ1-3	NA	NA	TRBV9	CASSVANTNSGNTIYF	TGTGCCAGCAGCGTAGCAAATACCAACTCTGGAAACACCATATATTTT
TRBJ1-1	NA	few	TRBV30	CAWKHRRNTEAFF	TGTGCCTGGAAGCACAGGAGGAACACTGAAGCTTTCTTT
TRBJ1-4	NA	NA	TRBV6-1	CASSERGGGTNEKLFF	TGTGCCAGCAGTGAACGGGGGGGCGGAACTAATGAAAAACTGTTTTTT
TRBJ2-6	NA	NA	TRBV7-3	CASSPAGYSGANVLTF	TGTGCCAGCAGCCCGGCCGGTTACTCTGGGGCCAACGTCCTGACTTTC
TRBJ2-7	NA	NA	TRBV23-1	CASRGWGNSYEQYF	TGCGCCAGCAGGGGGTGGGGAAACTCCTACGAGCAGTACTTC
TRBJ1-6	NA	NA	TRBV28	CASSAGQSFNSPLHF	TGTGCCAGCAGCGCTGGACAGAGCTTTAATTCACCCCTCCACTTT
TRBJ2-5	NA	NA	TRBV6-4	CASPWVAGQETQYF	TGTGCCAGCCCCTGGGTGGCGGGGCAAGAGACCCAGTACTTC
TRBJ2-7	TRBD1	NA	TRBV5-6	CASSFTGTAGYEQYF	TGTGCCAGCAGCTTTACCGGGACAGCTGGTTACGAGCAGTACTTC
TRBJ2-7	TRBD2	NA	TRBV28	CGSSGPYEQYF	TGTGGAAGTAGCGGGCCCTACGAGCAGTACTTC
TRBJ2-3	NA	NA	TRBV5-4	CASSSSTGTDTQYF	TGTGCCAGCAGCTCCTCGACAGGCACAGATACGCAGTATTTT
TRBJ2-7	NA	NA	TRBV9	CASSPFRQTTYEQYF	TGTGCCAGCAGCCCGTTCCGGCAGACCACCTACGAGCAGTACTTC
TRBJ1-5	TRBD1	NA	TRBV27	CASRDRGFVQPQHF	TGTGCCAGCAGGGACAGGGGATTTGTGCAGCCCCAGCATTTT
TRBJ2-1	TRBD1	NA	TRBV7-9	CASSLGQGVGNEQFF	TGTGCCAGCAGCTTGGGACAGGGGGTAGGAAATGAGCAGTTCTTC
TRBJ1-3	NA	NA	TRBV9	CASSEVRGRNTIYF	TGTGCCAGCAGCGAGGTCAGGGGTAGAAACACCATATATTTT
TRBJ2-1	NA	NA	TRBV5-6	CASSLERGRTYNEQFF	TGTGCCAGCAGCTTGGAGCGTGGGAGAACCTACAATGAGCAGTTCTTC
TRBJ2-3	TRBD2	NA	TRBV7-3	CASSLNLAGGSDTQYF	TGTGCCAGCAGCTTAAATCTAGCGGGAGGGTCAGATACGCAGTATTTT
TRBJ1-5	NA	NA	TRBV16	CASSLSWESNQPQHF	TGTGCCAGCAGCCTCTCGTGGGAGAGCAATCAGCCCCAGCATTTT
TRBJ1-2	TRBD1	few	TRBV2	CASRATGGAGGYTF	TGTGCCAGCAGGGCGACAGGGGGCGCGGGAGGCTACACCTTC
TRBJ1-3	NA	NA	TRBV4-3	CASSLLINEPGNTIYF	TGCGCCAGCAGCCTCCTGATAAATGAGCCTGGAAACACCATATATTTT
TRBJ2-7	NA	once	TRBV30	CAWSVGRSYEQYF	TGTGCCTGGAGTGTAGGTAGGTCCTACGAGCAGTACTTC
TRBJ2-3	TRBD2	NA	TRBV9	CASSPQLAGTDTQYF	TGTGCCAGCAGCCCTCAGCTAGCGGGCACAGATACGCAGTATTTT
TRBJ1-1	NA	NA	TRBV7-2	CASSLVGVTEAFF	TGTGCCAGCAGTCTAGTTGGGGTTACTGAAGCTTTCTTT
TRBJ1-2	NA	NA	TRBV30	CAWSVGNLYGYTF	TGTGCCTGGAGTGTCGGCAACCTCTATGGCTACACCTTC
TRBJ1-1	NA	NA	TRBV6-1	CASTPGGGNTEAFF	TGTGCCAGCACCCCCGGGGGGGGGAACACTGAAGCTTTCTTT
TRBJ1-2	NA	NA	TRBV9	CASSPPGAVGGYTF	TGTGCCAGCAGCCCCCCGGGCGCTGTGGGTGGCTACACCTTC
TRBJ2-3	TRBD2	NA	TRBV18	CASSPPGTSGDTQYF	TGTGCCAGCTCACCACCGGGGACTAGCGGAGATACGCAGTATTTT
TRBJ2-2	NA	NA	TRBV11-2	CASNLNSYTGELFF	TGTGCCAGCAACTTAAACAGCTACACCGGGGAGCTGTTTTTT
TRBJ2-3	TRBD1	NA	TRBV5-1	CASSGQGARDTQYF	TGCGCCAGCAGCGGCCAGGGGGCGAGAGATACGCAGTATTTT